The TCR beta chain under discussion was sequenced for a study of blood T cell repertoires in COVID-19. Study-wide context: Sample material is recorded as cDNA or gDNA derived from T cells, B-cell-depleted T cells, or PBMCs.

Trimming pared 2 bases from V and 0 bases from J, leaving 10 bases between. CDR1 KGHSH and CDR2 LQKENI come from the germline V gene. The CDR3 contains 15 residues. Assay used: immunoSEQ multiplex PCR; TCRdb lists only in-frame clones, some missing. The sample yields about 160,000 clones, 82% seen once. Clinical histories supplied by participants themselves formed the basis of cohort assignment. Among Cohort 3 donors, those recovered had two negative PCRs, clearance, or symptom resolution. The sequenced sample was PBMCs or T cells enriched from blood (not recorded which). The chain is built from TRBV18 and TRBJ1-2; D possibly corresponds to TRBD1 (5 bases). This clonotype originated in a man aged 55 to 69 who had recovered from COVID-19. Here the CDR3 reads CASSPDSLTNYGYTF. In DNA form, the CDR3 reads TGTGCCAGCTCACCAGACAGTCTTACTAACTATGGCTACACCTTC.